Sequencing of this T cell receptor beta chain was carried out in a study of T-cell reconstitution after alpha-beta-depleted transplantation in children. This clonotype has more than one count but fewer than ten. Its target is unknown. CDR1 is MGHRA and CDR2 is YSYEKL in the germline V gene. This CDR3 has 14 amino acids. The V and J ends lost 1 base and 3 bases respectively, with 10 bases between them. General study points: Surviving thymic progenitors and recipient T cells were the source of high TCRbeta diversity at day 60 in some patients. At around two months after transplant, the alpha-beta T cells were reportedly derived from several hundred expanded clones that came from non-depleted graft cells. The main origin of T-cell counts and diversity one year after transplant was newly produced T cells.

It was with unique molecular identifiers that the TCRbeta library was prepared. Using its own MiXCR run on the PCR reads, TCRdb lists one record per CDR3 protein. This table has about 300,000 distinct CDR3 sequences, over 9% appearing once. The sample consisted of PBMCs, taken before TCRalphabeta/CD19-depleted stem cell transplant. The sequence came from a boy in the first two years of life with acute myeloid leukemia, due to receive a stem cell transplant. The rearrangement links TRBV4-1 to TRBJ2-7; TRBD1 might be the D (5 bases). The DNA for the CDR3 is TGCGCCAGCAGCCAAGGGGGCGGCTACTACGAGCAGTACTTC. Protein: CASSQGGGYYEQYF.